Listed below are T cell receptor beta chains from one sample, sequenced in a study of radiotherapy plus CTLA-4 blockade in lung cancer. Profiling relied on immunoSEQ multiplex PCR, and the TCRdb table lists in-frame clones only, not all of them. Found here are some 110,000 clones, about 87% of them singletons; the top ten hold approximately 7.2%. Sample: peripheral blood, taken from a patient treated with radiotherapy plus ipilimumab. The receptors originated from a human donor with non-small cell lung cancer that progressed on radiotherapy plus ipilimumab. Both conserved end residues are part of each CDR3. Fields, in order: CDR3 protein, CDR3 DNA, D gene, J gene, V gene, clone size. The D gene is left open where the match is weak. For some rows the clone size is stated as once, few or many, or as a class when expanded; others skip it.

cdr3_aa: CASSYPTGGDTEAFF
cdr3_nt: TGTGCCAGCAGTTACCCCACAGGAGGGGACACTGAAGCTTTCTTT
d_call: .
j_call: TRBJ1-1
v_call: TRBV6-6
clone_size: .

cdr3_aa: CASSVGRANVLTF
cdr3_nt: TGTGCCAGCAGTGTGGGTCGGGCCAACGTCCTGACTTTC
d_call: .
j_call: TRBJ2-6
v_call: TRBV2
clone_size: .

cdr3_aa: CASGLAGEVGELFF
cdr3_nt: TGTGCCAGCGGACTAGCGGGAGAAGTCGGGGAGCTGTTTTTT
d_call: TRBD2
j_call: TRBJ2-2
v_call: TRBV6-1
clone_size: .

cdr3_aa: CASAAAATYEQYF
cdr3_nt: TGTGCCTCAGCTGCTGCGGCCACCTACGAGCAGTACTTC
d_call: .
j_call: TRBJ2-7
v_call: TRBV2
clone_size: .

cdr3_aa: CASSLILATDTQYF
cdr3_nt: TGTGCCAGCAGCTTAATACTAGCGACAGATACGCAGTATTTT
d_call: TRBD2
j_call: TRBJ2-3
v_call: TRBV7-2
clone_size: .

cdr3_aa: CATTPDNSGMREQYF
cdr3_nt: TGTGCCACCACCCCTGATAATAGCGGGATGCGCGAGCAGTACTTC
d_call: TRBD2
j_call: TRBJ2-7
v_call: TRBV10-3
clone_size: .

cdr3_aa: CASRQGSLGYTF
cdr3_nt: TGTGCCAGCCGCCAAGGGTCTCTTGGCTACACCTTC
d_call: .
j_call: TRBJ1-2
v_call: TRBV6-5
clone_size: .

cdr3_aa: CATARIAGDEQYF
cdr3_nt: TGTGCCACCGCGCGGATAGCGGGAGACGAGCAGTACTTC
d_call: TRBD2
j_call: TRBJ2-7
v_call: TRBV15
clone_size: .

cdr3_aa: CASPQGGGNYGYTF
cdr3_nt: TGTGCCAGCCCTCAAGGGGGAGGTAACTATGGCTACACCTTC
d_call: .
j_call: TRBJ1-2
v_call: TRBV2
clone_size: once

cdr3_aa: CASSFTSGTQTYNEQFF
cdr3_nt: TGCGCCAGCAGCTTCACCTCCGGGACACAAACCTACAATGAGCAGTTCTTC
d_call: .
j_call: TRBJ2-1
v_call: TRBV5-1
clone_size: .

cdr3_aa: CASSFRGSGYTF
cdr3_nt: TGTGCCAGCAGTTTTCGGGGTAGTGGCTACACCTTC
d_call: .
j_call: TRBJ1-2
v_call: TRBV27
clone_size: .

cdr3_aa: CASSLAGTAAYGYTF
cdr3_nt: TGCGCCAGCAGCTTGGCCGGGACAGCGGCCTATGGCTACACCTTC
d_call: TRBD1
j_call: TRBJ1-2
v_call: TRBV5-1
clone_size: .

cdr3_aa: CASSPLIEQFF
cdr3_nt: TGTGCCAGCTCACCTTTGATTGAGCAGTTCTTC
d_call: .
j_call: TRBJ2-1
v_call: TRBV18
clone_size: .

cdr3_aa: CASSQDLPVEAAGVTNEQFF
cdr3_nt: TGTGCCAGCAGCCAAGATCTCCCCGTAGAAGCGGCAGGGGTAACCAATGAGCAGTTCTTC
d_call: .
j_call: TRBJ2-1
v_call: TRBV4-2
clone_size: .

cdr3_aa: CASSFSGGGGYTF
cdr3_nt: TGTGCCAGCAGCTTTTCCGGGGGTGGTGGCTACACCTTC
d_call: .
j_call: TRBJ1-2
v_call: TRBV5-5
clone_size: .

cdr3_aa: CASSTSSRNTEAFF
cdr3_nt: TGCGCCAGCAGCACAAGTTCCCGGAACACTGAAGCTTTCTTT
d_call: .
j_call: TRBJ1-1
v_call: TRBV5-1
clone_size: .

cdr3_aa: CATKTGPGNTIYF
cdr3_nt: TGTGCCACCAAAACAGGGCCCGGAAACACCATATATTTT
d_call: .
j_call: TRBJ1-3
v_call: TRBV5-4
clone_size: .

cdr3_aa: CASSGVAADTQYF
cdr3_nt: TGTGCCAGCAGCGGGGTAGCGGCAGATACGCAGTATTTT
d_call: .
j_call: TRBJ2-3
v_call: TRBV9
clone_size: .

cdr3_aa: CASSLEGTGGPGNTIYF
cdr3_nt: TGCGCCAGCAGCTTGGAGGGGACAGGGGGCCCTGGAAACACCATATATTTT
d_call: TRBD1
j_call: TRBJ1-3
v_call: TRBV5-1
clone_size: .

cdr3_aa: CASRRGQAYEQYF
cdr3_nt: TGTGCCAGTAGACGGGGCCAGGCCTACGAGCAGTACTTC
d_call: .
j_call: TRBJ2-7
v_call: TRBV19
clone_size: few

cdr3_aa: CASSPATGSSEQYF
cdr3_nt: TGTGCCAGCAGCCCGGCGACAGGATCTAGCGAGCAGTACTTC
d_call: .
j_call: TRBJ2-7
v_call: TRBV7-9
clone_size: few

cdr3_aa: CASSSRRGSDGNTIYF
cdr3_nt: TGTGCCAGCAGCTCCAGACGAGGGTCTGATGGAAACACCATATATTTT
d_call: .
j_call: TRBJ1-3
v_call: TRBV5-4
clone_size: .

cdr3_aa: CASSPRQGAEPQHF
cdr3_nt: TGTGCCAGCTCACCCAGACAGGGGGCTGAACCCCAGCATTTT
d_call: TRBD1
j_call: TRBJ1-5
v_call: TRBV18
clone_size: once